These 6 T cell receptor beta chains were all obtained from the same sample, sequenced in a study of T cell repertoires in ileal Crohn's disease. Profiling relied on immunoSEQ multiplex PCR, and the TCRdb table lists in-frame clones only, not all of them. The table has around 4,500 clones, more than 60% seen once. The specimen was ileal tissue. The receptors shown here come from an adult with Crohn's disease.

This clone showed up just once. The rearrangement uses TRBV2 and TRBJ2-3, with 10 bases matching TRBD1. Germline V CDR1 and CDR2: SNHLY, FYNNEI. This CDR3 contains 15 residues. After removal of 6 bases from V and 3 bases from J, the junction contained 6 bases not matched to a gene. CDR3 coding DNA: TGTGCCAGCAGCTCCGACAGGGGGCCGACAGATACGCAGTATTTT. It translates to CASSSDRGPTDTQYF.

This sequence joins TRBV5-6 and TRBJ1-1, with TRBD1 identical over 7 bases. The CDR3 extends over 15 amino acids. Germline V gene sequence: CDR1 SGHDT, CDR2 YYEEEE. The trim removed 4 bases at V and 1 base at J, leaving 7 bases unmatched. CDR3 amino acids: CASSPTGAPNTEAFF. CDR3 in DNA: TGTGCCAGCAGCCCAACAGGGGCACCGAACACTGAAGCTTTCTTT.

The chain employs TRBV6-5 and TRBJ2-2, with TRBD2 identical over 14 bases. The CDR3 has 16 amino acids. Trimming at V came to 4 bases and at J to 4 bases, leaving 2 bases not matched to a gene. Germline assignment: CDR1 MNHEY and CDR2 SVGAGI. Here the CDR3 reads CASSSGTSGSTGELFF. The CDR3 nucleotides read TGTGCCAGCAGTTCCGGGACTAGCGGGAGCACCGGGGAGCTGTTTTTT.

The gene calls are TRBV19 and TRBJ2-3; weak D call: TRBD2 (7 bases). V was shortened by 11 bases and J by 5 bases, with 17 bases between the two germline ends. The length of the CDR3 is 13 residues. Germline values: CDR1 LNHDA, CDR2 SQIVND (reference sequence). CDR3 DNA sequence: TGTGCCTCCAACGGGGGGCGCGGAGATACGCAGTATTTT. Protein: CASNGGRGDTQYF.

The gene calls are TRBV4-1 and TRBJ2-7; the D gene is possibly TRBD2 (6 bases). Germline CDR1 MGHRA, CDR2 YSYEKL. The CDR3 contains 14 residues. V shed 0 bases and J shed 2 bases, with 8 bases lying between them. CDR3 protein: CASSQDGGTYEQYF. The CDR3 nucleotides are TGCGCCAGCAGCCAAGATGGCGGGACCTACGAGCAGTACTTC.

This sequence joins TRBV7-9 and TRBJ1-2, with TRBD1 as a possible D gene (6 bases). This CDR3 has 14 amino acids. The V and J ends lost 7 bases and 5 bases respectively, with 17 bases between them. Germline CDR1 and CDR2: SEHNR and FQNEAQ (reference sequence). The CDR3 DNA follows: TGTGCCAGCACCCCCGGGGGGACACCATATGGCTACACCTTC. Protein: CASTPGGTPYGYTF. The variable domain in full, with the rest retrieved from reference TRBV7-9 and TRBJ1-2, is DTGVSQNPRHKITKRGQNVTFRCDPISEHNRLYWYRQTLGQGPEFLTYFQNEAQLEKSRLLSDRFSAERPKGSFSTLEIQRTEQGDSAMYLCASTPGGTPYGYTFGSGTRLTVV.